A selection of T cell receptor beta chains follows, all from one sample in a study of shared clonotypes between healthy human individuals. TCRdb keeps only in-frame clones here, not all; method: immunoSEQ multiplex PCR. This sample has about 1.1 million clones, with around three quarters found just once. The specimen was memory CD4+ T cells from PBMCs. The receptors shown here come from a man aged 18-30 years in good health. Some clones in this sample may be carry-over from other donors' samples. CDR3s include the opening cysteine and the closing phenylalanine or tryptophan. Fields, in order: J gene, CDR3 length, D gene, V gene, clone size, CDR3 protein, CDR3 DNA. The D gene is left open where the match is weak. Clone size is shown for a subset of rows, as once, few, many or a class of expanded clone.

j_call: TRBJ1-5; cdr3_length: 15; d_call: -; v_call: TRBV5-1; clone_size: -; cdr3_aa: CASRLGAVSNQPQHF; cdr3_nt: TGCGCCAGCAGGTTGGGGGCAGTGAGCAATCAGCCCCAGCATTTT
j_call: TRBJ2-7; cdr3_length: 14; d_call: TRBD2; v_call: TRBV9; clone_size: few; cdr3_aa: CASSVDLAGGEQYF; cdr3_nt: TGTGCCAGCAGCGTAGATCTAGCGGGAGGCGAGCAGTACTTC
j_call: TRBJ1-2; cdr3_length: 14; d_call: -; v_call: TRBV5-1; clone_size: -; cdr3_aa: CASSWGDGNYGYTF; cdr3_nt: TGCGCCAGCAGCTGGGGGGACGGTAACTATGGCTACACCTTC
j_call: TRBJ2-2; cdr3_length: 15; d_call: -; v_call: TRBV7-9; clone_size: -; cdr3_aa: CASSLVRLFPGELFF; cdr3_nt: TGTGCCAGCAGCTTAGTACGCCTATTCCCCGGGGAGCTGTTTTTT
j_call: TRBJ2-3; cdr3_length: 13; d_call: -; v_call: TRBV4-3; clone_size: -; cdr3_aa: CASSQERVDTQYF; cdr3_nt: TGCGCCAGCAGCCAAGAAAGAGTTGATACGCAGTATTTT
j_call: TRBJ2-5; cdr3_length: 15; d_call: TRBD2; v_call: TRBV7-3; clone_size: -; cdr3_aa: CASSGSSGRQETQYF; cdr3_nt: TGTGCCAGCAGCGGTAGTAGCGGGAGGCAAGAGACCCAGTACTTC
j_call: TRBJ2-1; cdr3_length: 15; d_call: -; v_call: TRBV6-5; clone_size: -; cdr3_aa: CASSYSPAGYNEQFF; cdr3_nt: TGTGCCAGCAGTTACTCCCCAGCGGGTTACAATGAGCAGTTCTTC
j_call: TRBJ2-7; cdr3_length: 14; d_call: TRBD1; v_call: TRBV5-4; clone_size: once; cdr3_aa: CASSTGTGIYEQYF; cdr3_nt: TGTGCCAGCAGCACCGGGACAGGGATATACGAGCAGTACTTC
j_call: TRBJ2-7; cdr3_length: 15; d_call: -; v_call: TRBV4-3; clone_size: -; cdr3_aa: CASSQGHSSSYEQYF; cdr3_nt: TGCGCCAGCAGCCAAGGACACTCGAGCTCCTACGAGCAGTACTTC
j_call: TRBJ2-3; cdr3_length: 11; d_call: -; v_call: TRBV20-1; clone_size: -; cdr3_aa: CSVSRGDTQYF; cdr3_nt: TGCAGTGTTAGTAGGGGGGATACGCAGTATTTT
j_call: TRBJ2-5; cdr3_length: 11; d_call: -; v_call: TRBV20-1; clone_size: -; cdr3_aa: CSARVLETQYF; cdr3_nt: TGCAGTGCTAGAGTGTTAGAGACCCAGTACTTC
j_call: TRBJ2-3; cdr3_length: 16; d_call: -; v_call: TRBV7-2; clone_size: few; cdr3_aa: CASNKDTASGTDTQYF; cdr3_nt: TGTGCCAGCAACAAAGACACGGCTAGCGGCACAGATACGCAGTATTTT
j_call: TRBJ2-3; cdr3_length: 15; d_call: -; v_call: TRBV10-3; clone_size: -; cdr3_aa: CAISPGDGVNHTQYF; cdr3_nt: TGTGCCATCAGCCCGGGTGACGGAGTAAATCATACGCAGTATTTT
j_call: TRBJ1-3; cdr3_length: 13; d_call: -; v_call: TRBV30; clone_size: -; cdr3_aa: CAWSVGGSNTIYF; cdr3_nt: TGTGCCTGGAGTGTCGGGGGTTCCAACACCATATATTTT
j_call: TRBJ2-7; cdr3_length: 15; d_call: TRBD2; v_call: TRBV15; clone_size: -; cdr3_aa: CATSGGLAGSYEQYF; cdr3_nt: TGTGCCACCAGCGGGGGACTAGCGGGCTCCTACGAGCAGTACTTC
j_call: TRBJ2-5; cdr3_length: 13; d_call: TRBD1; v_call: TRBV19; clone_size: -; cdr3_aa: CASTDRVMETQYF; cdr3_nt: TGTGCCAGTACCGACAGGGTCATGGAGACCCAGTACTTC
j_call: TRBJ2-3; cdr3_length: 16; d_call: TRBD2; v_call: TRBV11-2; clone_size: -; cdr3_aa: CASSPGLAGGIDTQYF; cdr3_nt: TGTGCCAGCAGTCCCGGACTAGCGGGAGGGATAGATACGCAGTATTTT
j_call: TRBJ1-1; cdr3_length: 13; d_call: -; v_call: TRBV11-2; clone_size: -; cdr3_aa: CASSLAGGAEAFF; cdr3_nt: TGTGCCAGCAGCTTAGCGGGGGGCGCTGAAGCTTTCTTT
j_call: TRBJ2-2; cdr3_length: 18; d_call: TRBD2; v_call: TRBV7-3; clone_size: once; cdr3_aa: CASSSPPGTSGKTGELFF; cdr3_nt: TGTGCCAGCAGCTCACCCCCGGGGACTAGCGGAAAAACCGGGGAGCTGTTTTTT
j_call: TRBJ1-5; cdr3_length: 14; d_call: -; v_call: TRBV29-1; clone_size: few; cdr3_aa: CSVATGRTNQPQHF; cdr3_nt: TGCAGCGTCGCTACAGGGCGTACGAATCAGCCCCAGCATTTT
j_call: TRBJ1-2; cdr3_length: 13; d_call: -; v_call: TRBV6-1; clone_size: -; cdr3_aa: CASSVSGLGGYTF; cdr3_nt: TGTGCCAGCAGCGTTTCGGGTCTCGGCGGCTACACCTTC
j_call: TRBJ1-1; cdr3_length: 13; d_call: -; v_call: TRBV2; clone_size: -; cdr3_aa: CASSEMVGSEAFF; cdr3_nt: TGTGCCAGCAGTGAAATGGTAGGCTCTGAAGCTTTCTTT
j_call: TRBJ1-3; cdr3_length: 16; d_call: -; v_call: TRBV7-8; clone_size: -; cdr3_aa: CASSLLAGLSGNTIYF; cdr3_nt: TGTGCCAGCAGCTTATTGGCCGGCCTCTCTGGAAACACCATATATTTT
j_call: TRBJ2-5; cdr3_length: 16; d_call: -; v_call: TRBV2; clone_size: -; cdr3_aa: CASSPSRVAGTETQYF; cdr3_nt: TGTGCCAGCAGTCCATCCCGAGTAGCCGGTACGGAGACCCAGTACTTC
j_call: TRBJ2-1; cdr3_length: 16; d_call: -; v_call: TRBV7-6; clone_size: -; cdr3_aa: CASSLDASPTDNEQFF; cdr3_nt: TGTGCCAGCAGCTTAGATGCTAGCCCGACGGACAATGAGCAGTTCTTC
j_call: TRBJ2-5; cdr3_length: 16; d_call: -; v_call: TRBV5-3; clone_size: -; cdr3_aa: CARSSLKTSPQETQYF; cdr3_nt: TGTGCCAGAAGCTCGTTAAAAACTAGCCCCCAAGAGACCCAGTACTTC
j_call: TRBJ1-2; cdr3_length: 15; d_call: TRBD1; v_call: TRBV5-1; clone_size: few; cdr3_aa: CASSLSGQGSDGYTF; cdr3_nt: TGCGCCAGCAGCCTCTCGGGACAGGGGTCTGATGGCTACACCTTC
j_call: TRBJ1-1; cdr3_length: 12; d_call: -; v_call: TRBV28; clone_size: -; cdr3_aa: CASRLGVTEAFF; cdr3_nt: TGTGCCAGCAGGTTGGGGGTCACTGAAGCTTTCTTT
j_call: TRBJ2-3; cdr3_length: 14; d_call: -; v_call: TRBV11-3; clone_size: -; cdr3_aa: CASSFGGRPDTQYF; cdr3_nt: TGTGCCAGCAGCTTTGGGGGACGCCCAGATACGCAGTATTTT